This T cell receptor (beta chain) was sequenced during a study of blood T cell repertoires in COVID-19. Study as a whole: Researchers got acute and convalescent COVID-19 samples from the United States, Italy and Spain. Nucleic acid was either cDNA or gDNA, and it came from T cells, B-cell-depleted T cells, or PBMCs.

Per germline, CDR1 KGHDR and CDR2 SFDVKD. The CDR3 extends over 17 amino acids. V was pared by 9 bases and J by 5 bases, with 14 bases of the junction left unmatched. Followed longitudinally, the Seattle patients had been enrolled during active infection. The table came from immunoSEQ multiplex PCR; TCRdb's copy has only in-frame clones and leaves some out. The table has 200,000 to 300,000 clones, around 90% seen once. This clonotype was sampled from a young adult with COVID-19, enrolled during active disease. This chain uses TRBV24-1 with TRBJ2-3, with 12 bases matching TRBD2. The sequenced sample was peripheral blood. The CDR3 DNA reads TGTGCCACCTTTGATAGGGCTAGCGGGAGGGAGGTAGATACGCAGTATTTT. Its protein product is CATFDRASGREVDTQYF.